These 5 T cell receptor beta chains were sequenced from one sample in a study of T cells in Graves' hyperthyroidism and ophthalmopathy. The CDR3 regions of TCR beta were amplified from RNA transcripts. When the TCR CDR3 underwent first-round RT-PCR, the HTBI primer set was used. One entry per CDR3 protein, called by TCRdb with MiXCR from the multiplex PCR reads. The sample carries about 480,000 distinct CDR3 sequences, 20% to 25% recorded once. The sample taken for sequencing was blood. The receptors originated from a woman in her 70s with Graves' ophthalmopathy.

V is TRBV12-3 or TRBV12-4 and J is TRBJ1-3; D ambiguous. Trimming took 1 base from V and 4 from J, leaving 11 bases between them. CDR3 length: 15 amino acids. The CDR3 nucleotides read TGTGCCAGCAGTTTAGGGGGTAGGAGAGGAAACACCATATATTTT. Its translation: CASSLGGRRGNTIYF.

This sequence joins TRBV12-3 or TRBV12-4 and TRBJ2-7; maybe TRBD2 (5 bases). V was pared by 6 bases and J by 5 bases, with 14 bases between. The CDR3 contains 13 residues. The CDR3 nucleotides are TGTGCCAGCAGGGTCCGGGGTTTCAACGAGCAGTACTTC. Its protein is CASRVRGFNEQYF.

The rearrangement uses TRBV7-3 and TRBJ2-3; 8 positions agree with TRBD2. Germline CDR1 and CDR2: SGHTA and FQGTGA. The V segment lost 5 bases and the J segment 2 bases; nucleotides outside the gene matches: 27. CDR3 length equals 22 residues. The CDR3 bases are TGTGCCAGCAGCCCCCATCCCAGACTCCCAGCGCGGGAGGTTTGGTACACAGATACGCAGTATTTT. The encoded protein is CASSPHPRLPAREVWYTDTQYF.

The CDR3 sequence: CASSRRRGTSADTQYF. The CDR3 DNA reads as TGTGCCAGCAGTCGCCGCAGGGGCACCTCGGCAGATACGCAGTATTTT. V usage is TRBV6-1 and J usage is TRBJ2-3, with D perhaps matching TRBD1 (6 bases). Germline loops: CDR1 MNHNS, CDR2 SASEGT. Trimming pared 5 bases from V and 4 bases from J, leaving 19 bases between. The CDR3 spans 16 residues.

This clonotype turned up a few times. The rearrangement links TRBV6-2 or TRBV6-3 to TRBJ2-1, with D hard to call. This CDR3 comprises 11 residues. Germline V CDR1 and CDR2: MNHEY, SVGEGT. V lost 7 bases, J lost 10 bases, and 11 bases lay in between. The DNA of the CDR3 is TGTGCCAGCAATGCTGGGGTGGAGCAGTTCTTC. It codes for CASNAGVEQFF.